Shown below are 7 T cell receptor beta chains from a single sample sequenced in a study of cytomegalovirus exposure and HLA in healthy donors. The PCR contained 60 Vbeta and 13 Jbeta primers. Data came from immunoSEQ multiplex PCR; TCRdb stores just in-frame clones and leaves some out. The data hold tens of thousands of clones, with around four fifths observed a single time. The sample consisted of PBMCs. The receptors come from a man between 50 and 59 years old in good health and CMV-seronegative.

V gene TRBV30 combines with J gene TRBJ2-3, with D possibly matching TRBD1 (5 bases). Per germline, CDR1 GTSNPN and CDR2 SVGIG (reference sequence). The CDR3 spans 15 residues. V was pared by 0 bases and J by 0 bases, with 10 bases between. DNA for the CDR3: TGTGCCTGGAGTGTACGTAGACAGAGCACAGATACGCAGTATTTT. Protein product: CAWSVRRQSTDTQYF.

The rearrangement links TRBV30 to TRBJ2-5, with TRBD1 identical over 7 bases. Unmatched junction bases numbered 8, after V lost 3 bases and J lost 1 base. This CDR3 comprises 15 residues. The germline V gene has CDR1 GTSNPN and CDR2 SVGIG (reference sequence). DNA for the CDR3: TGTGCCTGGAGCCGGGCGGCAGGGGGCCAAGAGACCCAGTACTTC. Protein product: CAWSRAAGGQETQYF.

The rearrangement joins TRBV28 to TRBJ1-3, with unresolved D. This CDR3 is built from 17 residues. From germline, CDR1 is MDHEN and CDR2 SYDVKM. The ends were cut back, 2 bases at V and 0 bases at J, with 14 bases in the middle. CDR3 loop: CASSLRGHTYSGNTIYF. CDR3 DNA sequence: TGTGCCAGCAGTTTACGGGGTCATACTTACTCTGGAAACACCATATATTTT.

V and J are TRBV7-9 and TRBJ1-2, with D possibly matching TRBD1 (6 bases). The germline V gene encodes CDR1 SEHNR and CDR2 FQNEAQ (reference sequence). This CDR3 comprises 16 residues. Trimming cost V 6 bases and J 2 bases, with 19 bases left between them. In nucleotides, the CDR3 is TGTGCCAGCAGGGAAATCAGGGACAAGGGCAACTATGGCTACACCTTC. Amino acid sequence: CASREIRDKGNYGYTF.

The chain employs TRBV5-1 and TRBJ2-2, with 7 bases identical to TRBD1. V dropped 5 bases and J dropped 0; count of bases not matched to a gene: 4. Germline assignment: CDR1 SGHRS and CDR2 YFSETQ. CDR3 length: 15 amino acids. CDR3 bases: TGCGCCAGCAGTAGAGACAGGGCGAACACCGGGGAGCTGTTTTTT. This sequence encodes CASSRDRANTGELFF. The full variable domain, completed using reference TRBV5-1 and TRBJ2-2, is KAGVTQTPRYLIKTRGQQVTLSCSPISGHRSVSWYQQTPGQGLQFLFEYFSETQRNKGNFPGRFSGRQFSNSRSEMNVSTLELGDSALYLCASSRDRANTGELFFGEGSRLTVL.

The chain uses TRBV27 and TRBJ2-1; TRBD1 might be the D (6 bases). Germline loops: CDR1 MNHEY, CDR2 SMNVEV (reference sequence). This CDR3 is 14 amino acids long. V gave up 5 bases and J gave up 6 bases, with 14 bases separating them. The CDR3 bases are TGTGCCAGCAGTCCAGGGGTCTACCGCAATGAGCAGTTCTTC. Protein product: CASSPGVYRNEQFF.

The chain uses TRBV7-9 and TRBJ2-2, with TRBD2 identical over 8 bases. Germline loops: CDR1 SEHNR, CDR2 FQNEAQ (reference sequence). The CDR3 is 17 amino acids. V shed 1 base, J shed 4 bases, and the junction held 8 bases outside the gene matches. The CDR3 reads CASSLGAAGVSTGELFF. CDR3 coding DNA: TGTGCCAGCAGCTTAGGGGCAGCGGGGGTTAGCACCGGGGAGCTGTTTTTT.